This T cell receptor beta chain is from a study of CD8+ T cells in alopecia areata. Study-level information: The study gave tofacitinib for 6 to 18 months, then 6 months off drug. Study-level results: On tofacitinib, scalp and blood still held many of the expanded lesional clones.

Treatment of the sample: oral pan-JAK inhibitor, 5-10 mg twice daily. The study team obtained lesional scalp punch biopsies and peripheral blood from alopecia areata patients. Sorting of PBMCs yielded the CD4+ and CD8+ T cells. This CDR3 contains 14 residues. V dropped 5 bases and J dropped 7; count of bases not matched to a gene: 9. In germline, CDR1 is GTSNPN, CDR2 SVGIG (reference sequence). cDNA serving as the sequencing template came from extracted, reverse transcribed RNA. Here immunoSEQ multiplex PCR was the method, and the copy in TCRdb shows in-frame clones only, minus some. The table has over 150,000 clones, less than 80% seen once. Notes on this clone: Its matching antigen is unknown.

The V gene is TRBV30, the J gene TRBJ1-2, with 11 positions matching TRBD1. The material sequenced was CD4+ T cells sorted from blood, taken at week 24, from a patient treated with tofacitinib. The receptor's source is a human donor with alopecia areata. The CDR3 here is CAWGRDRGLSGYTF. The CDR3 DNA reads TGTGCCTGGGGCCGGGACAGGGGGTTAAGTGGCTACACCTTC. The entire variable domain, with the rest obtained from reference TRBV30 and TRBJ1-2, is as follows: SQTIHQWPATLVQPVGSPLSLECTVEGTSNPNLYWYRQAAGRGLQLLFYSVGIGQISSEVPQNLSASRPQDRQFILSSKKLLLSDSGFYLCAWGRDRGLSGYTFGSGTRLTVV.